These 28 T cell receptor beta chains came from one sample sequenced in a study of CD8 T cells in ankylosing spondylitis. These receptors' antigens are unknown. Study-wide results and caveats: Blood of patients with ankylosing spondylitis appeared to be characterized by a TCR beta motif of several highly homologous variants.

TCRdb re-called the 5' RACE reads through MiXCR, storing one row per CDR3 protein. The data show about 440,000 distinct CDR3 sequences, more than 15% seen once. The source material was blood, either unsorted or a sorted T cell fraction (not recorded which). These receptor sequences come from a male donor with ankylosing spondylitis.

This chain connects TRBV24-1 to TRBJ1-5; possible D gene TRBD1, 5 bases. Between the trimmed V and J ends, which lost 3 bases and 1 base, there was a span of 21 bases. The CDR3 loop spans 19 amino acids. Germline assignment: CDR1 KGHDR and CDR2 SFDVKD. The CDR3 nucleotides read TGTGCCACCAGTGATGTGAGGGGACCGTTGGGGCCGAGCAATCAGCCCCAGCATTTT. This encodes CATSDVRGPLGPSNQPQHF.

The V and J genes are TRBV5-1 and TRBJ2-3; weak D call: TRBD2 (5 bases). The ends were cut back, 4 bases at V and 4 bases at J, with 13 bases in the middle. The CDR3 covers 14 residues. Germline loops: CDR1 SGHRS, CDR2 YFSETQ. The chain's CDR3 is CASSLGDPADTQYF. CDR3 DNA: TGCGCCAGCAGCCTGGGAGACCCAGCAGATACGCAGTATTTT.

This clonotype has more than one count but fewer than ten. The chain recombines TRBV20-1 with TRBJ1-3; D call uncertain. CDR3 length: 12 amino acids. Germline V CDR1 and CDR2: DFQATT, SNEGSKA (reference sequence). Trimming cost V 6 bases and J 7 bases, with 13 bases left between them. CDR3 in amino acids: CSALVDGNTIYF. The DNA for the CDR3 is TGCAGTGCGCTCGTGGACGGGAACACCATATATTTT.

This clonotype has ten or more counts. The chain recombines TRBV7-2 with TRBJ2-1; TRBD2 is a possible D gene (5 bases). V was clipped by 0 bases and J by 3 bases, with 9 bases between them. CDR1 is SGHTA and CDR2 is FQGNSA in the germline V gene. The length of the CDR3 is 15 residues. CDR3 sequence reads: CASSLARAGYNEQFF. DNA of the CDR3: TGTGCCAGCAGCTTAGCGAGGGCAGGCTACAATGAGCAGTTCTTC. Variable domain in full (rest from reference TRBV7-2 and TRBJ2-1): GAGVSQSPSNKVTEKGKDVELRCDPISGHTALYWYRQSLGQGLEFLIYFQGNSAPDKSGLPSDRFSAERTGGSVSTLTIQRTQQEDSAVYLCASSLARAGYNEQFFGPGTRLTVL.

This chain joins TRBV19 and TRBJ2-6; D possibly matches TRBD1 or TRBD2 (7 bases each). Trimming cost V 8 bases and J 0 bases, with 14 bases left between them. This CDR3 has 16 residues. Germline values: CDR1 LNHDA, CDR2 SQIVND (reference sequence). For the CDR3, the DNA is TGTGCCAGTGGGGAGGGACAGACCTCTGGGGCCAACGTCCTGACTTTC. Protein: CASGEGQTSGANVLTF.

The V and J genes are TRBV6-1 and TRBJ2-1; weak D call: TRBD2 (6 bases). Germline CDR1 reads MNHNS; CDR2 reads SASEGT. The CDR3 consists of 13 residues. With 10 bases removed from V and 2 bases from J, the gap between germline ends came to 12 bases. As DNA, the CDR3 is TGTGCCATTCGGCGGGGACCCTACAATGAGCAGTTCTTC. Translating gives CAIRRGPYNEQFF.

This clonotype was seen more than once but under ten times. CDR3 in DNA: TGTGCCAGCAGTGAAGGGTTAGCGGGTGCCGGGTTCTTC. Translated: CASSEGLAGAGFF. The rearrangement uses TRBV6-1 and TRBJ2-1; 7 bases agree with TRBD2. The CDR3 contains 13 residues. Germline trimming cut 1 base from V and 15 bases from J; bases unmatched to any gene: 9. CDR1 and CDR2 (germline): MNHNS, SASEGT.

J is TRBJ2-1 and V is TRBV21-1; the table gives TRBD2 as D, unverified against the DNA. TRBV21-1 is a documented pseudogene. CDR3 length equals 16 residues. The CDR3 protein is CASSPISSGRTDEQFF. The CDR3 nucleotides read TGTGCCAGCAGCCCGATATCTAGCGGGAGGACGGATGAGCAGTTCTTC.

The V gene is TRBV28, the J gene TRBJ2-7; tentative D call: TRBD1 (5 bases). Germline CDR1 MDHEN, CDR2 SYDVKM. The CDR3 totals 12 residues. The V end was cut by 6 bases, the J end by 2 bases, with 8 bases between. The DNA for the CDR3 is TGTGCCAGCAGGGACATAACCTACGAGCAGTACTTC. Translated, it gives CASRDITYEQYF.

The chain combines TRBV2 with TRBJ2-1; D might be TRBD1 (7 bases). This CDR3 is 14 amino acids long. The germline V and J ends were trimmed by 7 bases and 3 bases, with 13 bases remaining between them. Germline loops: CDR1 SNHLY, CDR2 FYNNEI. The DNA of the CDR3 is TGTGCCAGCACTAGGGGGCGGGACTACAATGAGCAGTTCTTC. Translating gives CASTRGRDYNEQFF.

The DNA of the CDR3 is TGCGCCAGCGCCCGACAGGCTGGGGGTTACGAGCAGTACTTC. This encodes CASARQAGGYEQYF. This sequence joins TRBV5-1 and TRBJ2-7; maybe TRBD1 (6 bases). The CDR3 sequence is 14 residues long. Trimming left V 7 bases short and J 4 bases short, with 18 bases between. Germline V gene sequence: CDR1 SGHRS, CDR2 YFSETQ.

There are a few counts of this clonotype. The V gene is TRBV7-2, the J gene TRBJ2-1; 11 positions match TRBD2. Germline V CDR1 and CDR2: SGHTA, FQGNSA. V was clipped by 6 bases and J by 9 bases; unmatched bases: 10. This CDR3 comprises 15 residues. CDR3 nucleotide sequence: TGTGCCAGCAGAAGTACTAGCGGGAGTTCTTCTGAGCAGTTCTTC. Translation: CASRSTSGSSSEQFF.

The rearrangement joins TRBV7-8 to TRBJ1-5, with no clear D. The CDR3 runs to 15 residues. CDR1 is SGHVS, CDR2 FQNEAQ, per germline. The V end lost 5 bases, the J end lost 0 bases, and 11 bases lay between the germline ends. CDR3 sequence reads: CASSTDTYSNQPQHF. The CDR3 region has the DNA TGTGCCAGCAGCACCGACACCTATAGCAATCAGCCCCAGCATTTT.

The chain is built from TRBV13 and TRBJ2-5; possibly TRBD2 for D (5 bases). Germline V CDR1 and CDR2: PRHDT, FYEKMQ (reference sequence). This CDR3 is 16 amino acids long. Trimming left V 4 bases short and J 4 bases short, with 19 bases between. CDR3 bases: TGTGCCAGCAGCTCTCGGGCCGGGGATCGGGGAGAGACCCAGTACTTC. Its protein product is CASSSRAGDRGETQYF.

This chain uses TRBV28 with TRBJ2-7; tentatively, D is TRBD1 or TRBD2 (6 bases each). Germline V CDR1 and CDR2: MDHEN, SYDVKM. The germline V and J ends were trimmed by 6 bases and 5 bases, with 17 bases remaining between them. The CDR3 extends over 14 amino acids. CDR3 bases: TGTGCCAGCAGACCGACGGGGGCGGTCCACGAGCAGTACTTC. Protein sequence: CASRPTGAVHEQYF.

This clonotype was detected a few times. This chain links TRBV10-3 with TRBJ2-7, with D maybe TRBD2 (6 bases). Trimming stripped 8 bases from V and 1 base from J, with 9 bases between. Germline CDR1 ENHRY, CDR2 SYGVKD. The CDR3 loop spans 12 amino acids. The DNA of the CDR3 is TGTGCCATCGGAGGGACTTCCTACGAGCAGTACTTC. It encodes CAIGGTSYEQYF.

The V gene is TRBV29-1, the J gene TRBJ2-2; D is uncertain. Per germline, CDR1 SQVTM and CDR2 ANQGSEA. The V end was cut by 1 base, the J end by 6 bases, with 21 bases between. The CDR3 runs 17 residues. This CDR3 reads CSVEGPQGTPQAGELFF. DNA of the CDR3: TGCAGCGTTGAAGGCCCTCAAGGTACCCCCCAGGCCGGGGAGCTGTTTTTT.

The rearrangement links TRBV20-1 to TRBJ2-1; 9 positions match TRBD1. Germline CDR1 DFQATT, CDR2 SNEGSKA (reference sequence). The CDR3 is 15 amino acids. V was pared by 0 bases and J by 5 bases, with 5 bases of the junction left unmatched. The CDR3 nucleotides read TGCAGTGCTAGAGATGGAGGGACAGGGAACAATGAGCAGTTCTTC. Residues: CSARDGGTGNNEQFF.

There are many counts of this clonotype. The CDR3: CASSQLGHYNEQFF. The CDR3 nucleotides read TGTGCCAGCAGCCAGCTAGGGCACTACAATGAGCAGTTCTTC. The V gene is TRBV5-5, the J gene TRBJ2-1; no firm D call. Germline V lookup: CDR1 SGHKS, CDR2 YYEKEE (reference sequence). The ends were cut back, 4 bases at V and 3 bases at J, with 11 bases in the middle. The CDR3 length is 14 residues.

This clonotype was picked up a small number of times. The chain uses TRBV3-1 and TRBJ2-7; D unresolved. This CDR3 comprises 15 residues. V dropped 1 base and J dropped 0 bases, with 10 bases sitting between them. CDR1 is LGHDT, CDR2 YNNKEL, per germline (reference sequence). The DNA for the CDR3 is TGTGCCAGCAGCCAAGGCGAGGTGGGCTCCTACGAGCAGTACTTC. Its translation: CASSQGEVGSYEQYF.

The chain uses TRBV27 and TRBJ2-3; D gene unclear. Trimming stripped 5 bases from V and 4 bases from J, with 10 bases between. The V gene's germline CDR1 is MNHEY and CDR2 SMNVEV (reference sequence). The CDR3 spans 13 residues. CDR3 sequence (DNA): TGTGCCAGCAGTAAACCAACATCAGATACGCAGTATTTT. Its protein product is CASSKPTSDTQYF.

The table lists this clonotype with many counts. The chain couples TRBV5-1 to TRBJ1-1; D might be TRBD1 (5 bases). From germline, CDR1 is SGHRS and CDR2 YFSETQ. V lost 7 bases and J lost 5, with 15 bases in between. This CDR3 has 13 amino acids. In nucleotides, the CDR3 is TGCGCCAGCCGTCCAGGGCTTGGGACTGAAGCTTTCTTT. This encodes CASRPGLGTEAFF.

This rearrangement joins TRBV3-1 to TRBJ2-3, with 8 positions matching TRBD2. V trimming: 0 bases; J trimming: 1 base; junction bases outside the gene matches: 9. CDR1 and CDR2 from the germline V gene are LGHDT and YNNKEL (reference sequence). CDR3 length: 18 amino acids. The CDR3 spells CASSQERRRGEGTDTQYF. The CDR3 nucleotides are TGTGCCAGCAGCCAAGAAAGACGGCGGGGGGAGGGCACAGATACGCAGTATTTT.

In its sample, this clonotype was seen a few times. The rearrangement links TRBV12-3 or TRBV12-4 to TRBJ2-7; tentatively, D is TRBD2 (6 bases). This CDR3 has 12 amino acids. With 8 bases removed from V and 3 bases from J, the gap between germline ends came to 11 bases. CDR3 in DNA: TGTGCCAGCCGGAGGAGGGGCTACGAGCAGTACTTC. Amino acids: CASRRRGYEQYF.

There are a few counts of this clonotype. This chain connects TRBV28 to TRBJ2-6; D uncertain. V was clipped by 3 bases and J by 8 bases, with 8 bases between them. The CDR3 spans 13 residues. Germline-derived CDR1 and CDR2 are MDHEN and SYDVKM. The CDR3 loop is CASSFRASNVLTF. The CDR3 region has the DNA TGTGCCAGCAGTTTCCGAGCATCCAACGTCCTGACTTTC.

This clonotype was seen a handful of times. This sequence joins TRBV20-1 and TRBJ2-5, with D possibly matching TRBD1 (6 bases). This CDR3 spans 13 amino acids. CDR1 is DFQATT, CDR2 SNEGSKA, per germline (reference sequence). Trimming took off 4 bases at V and 4 bases at J, with 13 bases between the two ends. The DNA of the CDR3 is TGCAGTGCTAAATACAGGGCCGTAGAGACCCAGTACTTC. Residues: CSAKYRAVETQYF.

The chain couples TRBV5-6 to TRBJ1-1, with 9 bases identical to TRBD1. Germline trimming cut 3 bases from V and 6 bases from J; bases unmatched to any gene: 12. This CDR3 is built from 16 residues. Germline assignment: CDR1 SGHDT and CDR2 YYEEEE. The CDR3 spells CASSSLGQGLIPEAFF. In DNA form, the CDR3 reads TGTGCCAGCAGCTCCTTGGGACAGGGACTCATCCCTGAAGCTTTCTTT.

This clonotype came up a few times. The chain carries TRBV3-1 and TRBJ2-3, with 12 bases matching TRBD2. V lost 4 bases, J lost 3 bases, and 8 bases stayed unmatched. CDR1 is LGHDT and CDR2 is YNNKEL in the germline V gene (reference sequence). The CDR3 is 17 amino acids. CDR3 sequence (DNA): TGTGCCAGCAGCCCCTACCTGACTAGCGGGAGAACAGATACGCAGTATTTT. Its protein product is CASSPYLTSGRTDTQYF.